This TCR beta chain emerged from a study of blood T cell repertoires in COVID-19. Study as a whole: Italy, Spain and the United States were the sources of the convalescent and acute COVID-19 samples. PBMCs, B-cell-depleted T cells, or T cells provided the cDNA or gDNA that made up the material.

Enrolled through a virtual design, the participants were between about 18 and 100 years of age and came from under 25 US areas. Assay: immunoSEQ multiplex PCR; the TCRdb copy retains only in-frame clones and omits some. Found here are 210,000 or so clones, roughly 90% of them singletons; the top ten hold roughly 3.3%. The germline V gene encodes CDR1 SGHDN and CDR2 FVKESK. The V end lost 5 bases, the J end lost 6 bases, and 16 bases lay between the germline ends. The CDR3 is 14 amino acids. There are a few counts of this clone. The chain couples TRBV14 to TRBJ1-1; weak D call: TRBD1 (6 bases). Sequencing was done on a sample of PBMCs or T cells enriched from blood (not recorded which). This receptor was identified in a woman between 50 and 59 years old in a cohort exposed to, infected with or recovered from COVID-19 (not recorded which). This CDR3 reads CASSERGRVAEAFF. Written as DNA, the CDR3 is TGTGCCAGCAGCGAAAGGGGGAGGGTCGCTGAAGCTTTCTTT.